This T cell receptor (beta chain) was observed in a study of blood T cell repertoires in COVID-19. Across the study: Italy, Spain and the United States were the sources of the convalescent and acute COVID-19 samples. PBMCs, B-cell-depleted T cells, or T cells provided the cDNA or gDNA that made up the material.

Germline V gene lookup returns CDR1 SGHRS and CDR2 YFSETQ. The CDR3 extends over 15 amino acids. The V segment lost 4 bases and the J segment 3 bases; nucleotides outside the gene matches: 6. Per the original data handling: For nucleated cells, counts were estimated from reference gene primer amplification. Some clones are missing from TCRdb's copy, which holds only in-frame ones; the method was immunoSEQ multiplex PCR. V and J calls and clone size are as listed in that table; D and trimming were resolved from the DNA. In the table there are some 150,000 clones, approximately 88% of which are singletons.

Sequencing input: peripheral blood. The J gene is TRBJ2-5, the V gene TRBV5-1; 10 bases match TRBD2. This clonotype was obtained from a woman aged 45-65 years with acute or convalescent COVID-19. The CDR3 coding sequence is TGCGCCAGCAGCAGTAGCGGGGGGTATGAAGAGACCCAGTACTTC. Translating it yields CASSSSGGYEETQYF.